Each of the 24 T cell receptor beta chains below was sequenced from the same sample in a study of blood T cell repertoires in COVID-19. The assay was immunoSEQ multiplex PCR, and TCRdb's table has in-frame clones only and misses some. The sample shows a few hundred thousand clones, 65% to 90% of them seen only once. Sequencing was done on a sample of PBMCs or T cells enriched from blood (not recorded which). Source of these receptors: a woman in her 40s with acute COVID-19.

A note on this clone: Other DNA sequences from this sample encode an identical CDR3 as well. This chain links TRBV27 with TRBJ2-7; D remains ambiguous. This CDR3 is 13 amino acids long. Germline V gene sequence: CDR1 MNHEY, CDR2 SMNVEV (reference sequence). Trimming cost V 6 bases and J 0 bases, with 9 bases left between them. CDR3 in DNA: TGTGCCAGCAGAACCTCGGGCTCCTACGAGCAGTACTTC. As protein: CASRTSGSYEQYF.

The CDR3 region is CASSEERLAGGSEQFF. The CDR3 DNA is TGTGCCAGCAGTGAAGAACGACTAGCGGGAGGCAGTGAGCAGTTCTTC. V usage is TRBV2 and J usage is TRBJ2-1; 13 positions agree with TRBD2. Germline V gene data show CDR1 as SNHLY and CDR2 as FYNNEI. Germline trimming cut 1 base from V and 9 bases from J; bases unmatched to any gene: 6. This CDR3 has 16 amino acids.

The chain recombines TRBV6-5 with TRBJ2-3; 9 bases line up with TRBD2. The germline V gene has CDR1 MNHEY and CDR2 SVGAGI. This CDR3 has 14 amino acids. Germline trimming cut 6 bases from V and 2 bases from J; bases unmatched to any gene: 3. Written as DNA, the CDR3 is TGTGCCAGCAGGTTAGCGGGAGCCACAGATACGCAGTATTTT. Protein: CASRLAGATDTQYF.

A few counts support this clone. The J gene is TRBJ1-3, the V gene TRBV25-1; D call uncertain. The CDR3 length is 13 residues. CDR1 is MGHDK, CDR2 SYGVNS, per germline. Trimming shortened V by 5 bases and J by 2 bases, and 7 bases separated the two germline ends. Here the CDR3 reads CASSPRAGNTIYF. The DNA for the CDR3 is TGTGCCAGCAGTCCCCGCGCTGGAAACACCATATATTTT.

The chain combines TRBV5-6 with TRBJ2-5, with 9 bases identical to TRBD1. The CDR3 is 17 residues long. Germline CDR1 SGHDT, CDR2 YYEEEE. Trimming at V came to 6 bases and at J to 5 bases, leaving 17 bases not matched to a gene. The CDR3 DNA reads TGTGCCAGCAACCTTAGGAAGACAGGGGGAGGGTTGGAGACCCAGTACTTC. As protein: CASNLRKTGGGLETQYF.

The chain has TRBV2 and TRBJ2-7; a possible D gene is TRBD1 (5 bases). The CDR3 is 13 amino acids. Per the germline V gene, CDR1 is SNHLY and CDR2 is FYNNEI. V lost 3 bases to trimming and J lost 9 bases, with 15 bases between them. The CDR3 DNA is TGTGCCAGCAGTGAGTCACAGGCTTTTGGGCAGTACTTC. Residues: CASSESQAFGQYF.

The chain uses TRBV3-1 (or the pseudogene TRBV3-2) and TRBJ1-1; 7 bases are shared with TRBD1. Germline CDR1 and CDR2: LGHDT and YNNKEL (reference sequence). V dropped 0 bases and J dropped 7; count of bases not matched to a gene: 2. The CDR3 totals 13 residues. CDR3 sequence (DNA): TGTGCCAGCAGCCAAGAAGGGGGCCGTGAAGCTTTCTTT. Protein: CASSQEGGREAFF.

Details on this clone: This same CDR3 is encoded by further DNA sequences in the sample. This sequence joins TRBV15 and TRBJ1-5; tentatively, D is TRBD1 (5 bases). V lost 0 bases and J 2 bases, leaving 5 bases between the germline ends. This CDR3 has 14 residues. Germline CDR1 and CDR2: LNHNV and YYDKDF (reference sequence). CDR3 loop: CATSRDRGNQPQHF. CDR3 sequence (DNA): TGTGCCACCAGCAGAGACAGGGGCAATCAGCCCCAGCATTTT.

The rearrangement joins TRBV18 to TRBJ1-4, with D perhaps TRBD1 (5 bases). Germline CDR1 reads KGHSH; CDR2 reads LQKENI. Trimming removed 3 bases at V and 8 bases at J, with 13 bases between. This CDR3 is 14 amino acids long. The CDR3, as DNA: TGTGCCAGCTCACCCGTGGGGGGAAGCGAAAAACTGTTTTTT. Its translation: CASSPVGGSEKLFF.

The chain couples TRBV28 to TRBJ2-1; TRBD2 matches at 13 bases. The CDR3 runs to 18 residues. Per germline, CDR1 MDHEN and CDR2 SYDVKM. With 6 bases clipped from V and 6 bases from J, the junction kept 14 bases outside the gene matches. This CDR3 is CASSKLAGGLFRVNEQFF. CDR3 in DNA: TGTGCCAGCAGCAAACTAGCGGGAGGGCTTTTTAGGGTCAATGAGCAGTTCTTC.

This CDR3 reads CASSWGLALPQFF. DNA of the CDR3: TGTGCCAGCAGTTGGGGACTAGCACTCCCCCAGTTCTTC. The chain couples TRBV6-5 to TRBJ2-1, with TRBD2 matching 9 bases. There are 13 residues in the CDR3. Germline V gives CDR1 MNHEY, CDR2 SVGAGI. J lost 13 bases, V lost 4 bases, and 8 bases had no gene match.

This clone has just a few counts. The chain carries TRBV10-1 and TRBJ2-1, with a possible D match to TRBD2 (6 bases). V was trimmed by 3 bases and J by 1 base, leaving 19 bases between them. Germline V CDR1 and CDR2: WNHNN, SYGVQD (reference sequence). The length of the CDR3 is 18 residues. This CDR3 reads CASSESGAGSVSYNEQFF. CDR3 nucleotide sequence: TGCGCCAGCAGTGAAAGTGGCGCGGGGAGCGTTTCCTACAATGAGCAGTTCTTC.

CDR3 sequence reads: CASSLDIAGGLYF. The CDR3 bases are TGTGCCAGCTCCCTCGATATAGCGGGGGGGTTATACTTC. The V gene is TRBV18, the J gene TRBJ2-7, with 11 nucleotides matching TRBD2. The trim removed 6 bases at V and 13 bases at J, leaving 11 bases unmatched. The CDR3 length is 13 residues. Germline lookup yields CDR1 KGHSH and CDR2 LQKENI.

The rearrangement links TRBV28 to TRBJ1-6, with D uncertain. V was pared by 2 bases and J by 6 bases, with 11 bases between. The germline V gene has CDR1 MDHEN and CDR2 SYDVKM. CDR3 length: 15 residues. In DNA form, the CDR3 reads TGTGCCAGCAGTTTAGGAGGGTTGGGTAATTCACCCCTCCACTTT. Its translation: CASSLGGLGNSPLHF. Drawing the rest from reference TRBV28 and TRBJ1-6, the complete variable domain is DVKVTQSSRYLVKRTGEKVFLECVQDMDHENMFWYRQDPGLGLRLIYFSYDVKMKEKGDIPEGYSVSREKKERFSLILESASTNQTSMYLCASSLGGLGNSPLHFGNGTRLTVT.

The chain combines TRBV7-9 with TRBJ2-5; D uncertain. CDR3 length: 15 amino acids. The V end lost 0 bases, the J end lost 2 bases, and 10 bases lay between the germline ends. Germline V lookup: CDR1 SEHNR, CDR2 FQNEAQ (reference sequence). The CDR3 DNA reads TGTGCCAGCAGCTTAGCCATCGCGGAGCAAGAGACCCAGTACTTC. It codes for CASSLAIAEQETQYF. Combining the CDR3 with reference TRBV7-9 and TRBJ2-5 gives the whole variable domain DTGVSQNPRHKITKRGQNVTFRCDPISEHNRLYWYRQTLGQGPEFLTYFQNEAQLEKSRLLSDRFSAERPKGSFSTLEIQRTEQGDSAMYLCASSLAIAEQETQYFGPGTRLLVL.

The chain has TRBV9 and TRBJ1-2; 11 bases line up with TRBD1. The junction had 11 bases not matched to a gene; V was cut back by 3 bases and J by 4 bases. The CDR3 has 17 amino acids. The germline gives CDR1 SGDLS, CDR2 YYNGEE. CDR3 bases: TGTGCCAGCAGCGAGGGGACAGGGGGGGCGAGGGCCTATGGCTACACCTTC. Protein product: CASSEGTGGARAYGYTF.

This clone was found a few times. CDR3 coding DNA: TGTGCCAGCAGCTCCCCAGGGACAGGGCTTACCTACGAGCAGTACTTC. Amino acids: CASSSPGTGLTYEQYF. This chain links TRBV7-9 with TRBJ2-7, with TRBD1 matching 9 bases. The V gene's germline CDR1 is SEHNR and CDR2 FQNEAQ (reference sequence). The CDR3 sequence is 16 residues long. J lost 2 bases, V lost 4 bases, and 9 bases had no gene match.

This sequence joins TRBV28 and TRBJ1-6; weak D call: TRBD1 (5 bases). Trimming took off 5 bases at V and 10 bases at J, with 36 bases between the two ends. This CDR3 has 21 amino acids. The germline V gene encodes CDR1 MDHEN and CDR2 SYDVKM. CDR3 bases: TGTGCCAGCAGTGGGACCCAAATCAGGAGGGGTTGGGCTCTCACGTACTCACCCCTCCACTTT. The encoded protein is CASSGTQIRRGWALTYSPLHF.

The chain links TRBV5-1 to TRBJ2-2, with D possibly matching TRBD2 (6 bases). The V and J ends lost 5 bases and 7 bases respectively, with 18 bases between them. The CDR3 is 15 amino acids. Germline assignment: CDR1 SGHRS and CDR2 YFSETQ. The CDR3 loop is CASSFSSGAVGELFF. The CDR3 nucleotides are TGCGCCAGCAGTTTCAGTTCGGGAGCGGTCGGGGAGCTGTTTTTT.

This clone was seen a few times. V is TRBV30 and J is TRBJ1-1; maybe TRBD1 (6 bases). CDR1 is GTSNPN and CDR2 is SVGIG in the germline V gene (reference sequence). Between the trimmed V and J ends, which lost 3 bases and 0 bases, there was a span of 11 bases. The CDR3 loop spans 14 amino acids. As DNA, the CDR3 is TGTGCCTGGAGGCCGGACAGCATGAACACTGAAGCTTTCTTT. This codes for CAWRPDSMNTEAFF. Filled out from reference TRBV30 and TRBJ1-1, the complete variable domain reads SQTIHQWPATLVQPVGSPLSLECTVEGTSNPNLYWYRQAAGRGLQLLFYSVGIGQISSEVPQNLSASRPQDRQFILSSKKLLLSDSGFYLCAWRPDSMNTEAFFGQGTRLTVV.

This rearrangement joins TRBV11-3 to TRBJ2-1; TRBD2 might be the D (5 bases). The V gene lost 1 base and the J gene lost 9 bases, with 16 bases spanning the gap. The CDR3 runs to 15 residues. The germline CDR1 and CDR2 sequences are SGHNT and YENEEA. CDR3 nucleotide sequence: TGTGCCAGCAGCTTAGGTGCACTCCCAAGCGGTGAGCAGTTCTTC. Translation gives CASSLGALPSGEQFF. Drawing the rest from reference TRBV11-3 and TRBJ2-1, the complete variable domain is EAGVVQSPRYKIIEKKQPVAFWCNPISGHNTLYWYLQNLGQGPELLIRYENEEAVDDSQLPKDRFSAERLKGVDSTLKIQPAELGDSAVYLCASSLGALPSGEQFFGPGTRLTVL.

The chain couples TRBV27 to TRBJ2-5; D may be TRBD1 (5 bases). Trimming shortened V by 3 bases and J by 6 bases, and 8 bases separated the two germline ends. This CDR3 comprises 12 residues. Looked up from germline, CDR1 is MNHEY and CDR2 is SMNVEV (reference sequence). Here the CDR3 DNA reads TGTGCCAGCAGTTTCCAGGGCAAGACCCAGTACTTC. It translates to CASSFQGKTQYF.

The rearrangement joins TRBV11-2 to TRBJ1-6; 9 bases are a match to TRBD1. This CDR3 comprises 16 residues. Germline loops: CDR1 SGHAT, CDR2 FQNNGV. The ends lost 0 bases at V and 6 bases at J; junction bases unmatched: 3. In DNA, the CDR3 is TGTGCCAGCAGCTTAGAGGGGGACAGGGTTAATTCACCCCTCCACTTT. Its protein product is CASSLEGDRVNSPLHF. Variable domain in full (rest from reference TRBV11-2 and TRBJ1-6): EAGVAQSPRYKIIEKRQSVAFWCNPISGHATLYWYQQILGQGPKLLIQFQNNGVVDDSQLPKDRFSAERLKGVDSTLKIQPAKLEDSAVYLCASSLEGDRVNSPLHFGNGTRLTVT.

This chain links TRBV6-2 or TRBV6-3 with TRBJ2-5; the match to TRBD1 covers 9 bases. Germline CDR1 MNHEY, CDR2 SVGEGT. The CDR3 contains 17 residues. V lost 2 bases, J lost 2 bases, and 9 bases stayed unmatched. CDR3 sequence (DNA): TGTGCCAGCAGTTACGAGGTGATGGGGACAGGGCAAGAGACCCAGTACTTC. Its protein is CASSYEVMGTGQETQYF.